This TCR beta chain was obtained from a study of radiation and T cells in renal cell carcinoma. The CDR3 is 15 amino acids. Germline V gene sequence: CDR1 SGDLS, CDR2 YYNGEE. V was clipped by 2 bases and J by 6 bases, with 17 bases between them. Profiling relied on immunoSEQ multiplex PCR, and the TCRdb table lists in-frame clones only, not all of them. In the table there are 45,000 or so clones, roughly four fifths of which are singletons. Regarding time point: baseline pretreatment blood. Treatment defined: 15 Gy SBRT to primary tumor, nephrectomy 4 weeks later. The TCR originated in a woman in her 70s with renal cell carcinoma. V usage is TRBV9 and J usage is TRBJ1-2; no clear D. Specimen: blood, collected from a patient whose treatment included radiotherapy and nephrectomy. CDR3 nucleotide sequence: TGTGCCAGCAGCGTCCGGGCAGTTAAGGTGGATGGCTACACCTTC. The encoded protein is CASSVRAVKVDGYTF.